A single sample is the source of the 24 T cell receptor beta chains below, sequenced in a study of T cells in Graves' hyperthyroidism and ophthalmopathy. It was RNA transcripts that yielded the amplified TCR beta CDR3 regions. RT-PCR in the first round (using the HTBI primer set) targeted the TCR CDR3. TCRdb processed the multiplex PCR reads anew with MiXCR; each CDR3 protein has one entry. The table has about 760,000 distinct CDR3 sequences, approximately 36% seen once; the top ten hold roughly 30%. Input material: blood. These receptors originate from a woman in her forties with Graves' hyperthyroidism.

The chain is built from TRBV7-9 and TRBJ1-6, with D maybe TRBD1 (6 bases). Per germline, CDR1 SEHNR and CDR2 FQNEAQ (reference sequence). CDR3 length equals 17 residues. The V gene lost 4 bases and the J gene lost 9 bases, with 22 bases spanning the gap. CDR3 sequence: CASSSRGGGSPSSPLHF. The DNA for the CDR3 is TGTGCCAGCAGCTCCAGGGGAGGGGGGAGCCCTTCTTCACCCCTCCACTTT.

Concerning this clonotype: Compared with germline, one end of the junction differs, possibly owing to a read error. The CDR3 nucleotides are TGCGCCAGCAGCCAAGATCGAGGATCGGAGACCCAGTACTTC. Translation gives CASSQDRGSETQYF. The V and J genes are TRBV7-8 and TRBJ2-5; D is ambiguous. This CDR3 spans 14 amino acids. Germline CDR1 SGHVS, CDR2 FQNEAQ.

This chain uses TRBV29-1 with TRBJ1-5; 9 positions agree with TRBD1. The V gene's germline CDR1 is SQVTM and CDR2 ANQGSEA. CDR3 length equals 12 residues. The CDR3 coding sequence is TGCACCTTGGGACAGGGCCATCAGCCCCAGCATTTT. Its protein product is CTLGQGHQPQHF.

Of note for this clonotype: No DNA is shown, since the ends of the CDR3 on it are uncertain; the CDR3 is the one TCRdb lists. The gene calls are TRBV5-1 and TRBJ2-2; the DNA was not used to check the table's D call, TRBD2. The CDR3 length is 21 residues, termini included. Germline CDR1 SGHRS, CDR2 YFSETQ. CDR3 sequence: CASSLSGSEQYFGPGTGELFF.

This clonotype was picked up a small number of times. The CDR3 loop is CASSSEGAEKLFF. The CDR3 DNA is TGTGCCAGTAGTTCGGAAGGCGCCGAAAAACTGTTTTTT. The chain has TRBV19 and TRBJ1-4; D uncertain. V was pared by 5 bases and J by 8 bases, with 12 bases between. The CDR3 has 13 amino acids. Germline assignment: CDR1 LNHDA and CDR2 SQIVND (reference sequence).

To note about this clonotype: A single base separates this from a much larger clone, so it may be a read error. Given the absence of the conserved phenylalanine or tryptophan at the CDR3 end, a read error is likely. For the CDR3, the DNA is TGTGCCAGCAGCTTAGTCGGGGCGAGGGACACTGAAGCTTTCCTT. Amino acids: CASSLVGARDTEAFL. This chain uses TRBV7-9 with TRBJ1-1; the D gene is possibly TRBD1 (5 bases). Trimming removed 1 base from V and 3 bases from J, with 12 bases in between. This CDR3 contains 15 residues. Germline CDR1 and CDR2: SEHNR and FQNEAQ (reference sequence).

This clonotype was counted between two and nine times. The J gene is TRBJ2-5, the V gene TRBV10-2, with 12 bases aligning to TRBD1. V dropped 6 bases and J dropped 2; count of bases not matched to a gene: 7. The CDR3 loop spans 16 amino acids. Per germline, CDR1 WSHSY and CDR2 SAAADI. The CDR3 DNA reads TGCGCCAGCAGGTTCCGGGACAGGGGGCAACAAGAGACCCAGTACTTC. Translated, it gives CASRFRDRGQQETQYF.

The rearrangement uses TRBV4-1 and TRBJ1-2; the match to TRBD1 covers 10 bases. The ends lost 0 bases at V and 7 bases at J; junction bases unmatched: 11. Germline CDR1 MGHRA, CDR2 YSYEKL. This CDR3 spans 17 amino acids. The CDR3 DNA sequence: TGCGCCAGCAGCCAAGAGGGACAGGGGACTCTCTTGGGTGGCTACACCTTC. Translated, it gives CASSQEGQGTLLGGYTF.

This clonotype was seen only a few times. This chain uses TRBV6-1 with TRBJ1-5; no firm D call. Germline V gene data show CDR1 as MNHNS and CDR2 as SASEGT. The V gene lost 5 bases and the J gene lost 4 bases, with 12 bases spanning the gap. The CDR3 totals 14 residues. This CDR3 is CASSYGKENQPQHF. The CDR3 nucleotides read TGTGCCAGCAGTTACGGGAAGGAAAATCAGCCCCAGCATTTT.

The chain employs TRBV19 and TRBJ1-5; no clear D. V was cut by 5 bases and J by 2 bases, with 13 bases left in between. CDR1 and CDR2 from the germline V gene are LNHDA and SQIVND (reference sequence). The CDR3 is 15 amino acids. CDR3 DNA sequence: TGTGCCAGTAGTTTTATGTCTACAGGCAATCAGCCCCAGCATTTT. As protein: CASSFMSTGNQPQHF. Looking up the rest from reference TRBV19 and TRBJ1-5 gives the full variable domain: DGGITQSPKYLFRKEGQNVTLSCEQNLNHDAMYWYRQDPGQGLRLIYYSQIVNDFQKGDIAEGYSVSREKKESFPLTVTSAQKNPTAFYLCASSFMSTGNQPQHFGDGTRLSIL.

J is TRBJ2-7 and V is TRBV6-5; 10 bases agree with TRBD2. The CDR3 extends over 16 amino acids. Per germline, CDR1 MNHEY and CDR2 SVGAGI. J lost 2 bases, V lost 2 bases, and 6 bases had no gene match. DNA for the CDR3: TGTGCCAGCAGTTACCTCGATCTAGCGGGGGCCTACGAGCAGTACTTC. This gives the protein CASSYLDLAGAYEQYF.

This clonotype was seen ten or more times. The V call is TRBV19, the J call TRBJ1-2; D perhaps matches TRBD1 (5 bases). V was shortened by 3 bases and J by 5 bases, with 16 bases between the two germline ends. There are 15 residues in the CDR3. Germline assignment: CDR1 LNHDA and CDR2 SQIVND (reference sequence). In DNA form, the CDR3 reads TGTGCCAGTAGTATTATCGGGGGAGGTCGGTATGGCTACACCTTC. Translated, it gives CASSIIGGGRYGYTF.

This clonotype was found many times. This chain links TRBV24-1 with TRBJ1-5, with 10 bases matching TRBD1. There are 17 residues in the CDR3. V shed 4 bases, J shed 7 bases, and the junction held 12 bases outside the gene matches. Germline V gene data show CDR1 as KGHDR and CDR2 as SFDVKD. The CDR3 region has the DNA TGTGCCACCAGTGACCCAAAAACGACAGGGGGCCGGCAGCCCCAGCATTTT. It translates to CATSDPKTTGGRQPQHF.

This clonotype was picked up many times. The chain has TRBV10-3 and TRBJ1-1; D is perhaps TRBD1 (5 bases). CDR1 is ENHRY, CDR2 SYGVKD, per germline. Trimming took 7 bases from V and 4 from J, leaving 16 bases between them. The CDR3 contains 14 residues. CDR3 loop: CAINGGSGSTEAFF. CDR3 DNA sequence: TGTGCCATCAACGGGGGGTCAGGATCCACTGAAGCTTTCTTT.

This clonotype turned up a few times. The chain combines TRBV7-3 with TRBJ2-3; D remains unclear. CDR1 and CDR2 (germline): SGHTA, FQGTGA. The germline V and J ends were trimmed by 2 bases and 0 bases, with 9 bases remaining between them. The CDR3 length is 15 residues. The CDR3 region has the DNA TGTGCCAGCAGCTTAGGTCTCCCTAGCACAGATACGCAGTATTTT. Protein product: CASSLGLPSTDTQYF.

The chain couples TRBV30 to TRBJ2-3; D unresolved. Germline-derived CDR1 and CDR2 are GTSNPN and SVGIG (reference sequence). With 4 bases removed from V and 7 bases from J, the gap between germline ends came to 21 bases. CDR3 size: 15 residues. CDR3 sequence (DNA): TGTGCCTGGAATCGCGACTCGCTAAAACAATATACGCAGTATTTT. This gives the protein CAWNRDSLKQYTQYF.

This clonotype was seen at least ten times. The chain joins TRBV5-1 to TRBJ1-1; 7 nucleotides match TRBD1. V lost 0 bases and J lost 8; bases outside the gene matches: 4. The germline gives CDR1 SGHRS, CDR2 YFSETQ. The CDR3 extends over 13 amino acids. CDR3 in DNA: TGCGCCAGCAGCTTGGACAGGGGTTCCGAAGCTTTCTTT. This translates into CASSLDRGSEAFF.

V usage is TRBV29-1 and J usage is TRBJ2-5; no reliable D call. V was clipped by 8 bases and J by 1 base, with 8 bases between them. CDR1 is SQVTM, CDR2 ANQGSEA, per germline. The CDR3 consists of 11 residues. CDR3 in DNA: TGCAGCTTAGGCATCCAAGAGACCCAGTACTTC. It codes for CSLGIQETQYF.

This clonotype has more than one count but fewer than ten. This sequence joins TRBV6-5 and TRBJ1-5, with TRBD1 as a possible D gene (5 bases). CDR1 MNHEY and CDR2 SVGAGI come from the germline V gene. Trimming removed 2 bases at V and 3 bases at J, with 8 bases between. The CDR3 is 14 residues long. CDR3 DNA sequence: TGTGCCAGCAGTTACCGACAGAACAATCAGCCCCAGCATTTT. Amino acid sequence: CASSYRQNNQPQHF.

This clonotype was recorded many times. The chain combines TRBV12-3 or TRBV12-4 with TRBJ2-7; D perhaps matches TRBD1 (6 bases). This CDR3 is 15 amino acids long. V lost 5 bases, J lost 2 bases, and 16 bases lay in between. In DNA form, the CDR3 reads TGTGCCAGCAGTCCTCGAGGGGGTACGACCTACGAGCAGTACTTC. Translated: CASSPRGGTTYEQYF.

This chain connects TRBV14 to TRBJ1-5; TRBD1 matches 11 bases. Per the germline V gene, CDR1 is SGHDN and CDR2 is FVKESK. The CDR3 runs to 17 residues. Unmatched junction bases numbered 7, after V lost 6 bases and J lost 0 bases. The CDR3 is CASRTDRGLSSNQPQHF. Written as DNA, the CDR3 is TGTGCCAGCAGGACGGACAGGGGGCTATCTAGCAATCAGCCCCAGCATTTT.

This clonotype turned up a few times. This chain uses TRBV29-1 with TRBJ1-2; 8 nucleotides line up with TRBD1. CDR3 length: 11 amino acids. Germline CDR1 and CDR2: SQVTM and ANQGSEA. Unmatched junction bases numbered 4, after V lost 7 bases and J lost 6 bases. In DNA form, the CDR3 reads TGCAGCGCTGCAGGGGGCCATGGCTACACCTTC. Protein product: CSAAGGHGYTF.

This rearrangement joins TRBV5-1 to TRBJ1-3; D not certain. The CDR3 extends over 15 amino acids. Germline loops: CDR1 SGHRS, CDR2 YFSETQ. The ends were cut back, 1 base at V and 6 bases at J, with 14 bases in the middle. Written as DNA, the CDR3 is TGCGCCAGCAGCTTGACGGGTCCACGGGAAAACACCATATATTTT. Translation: CASSLTGPRENTIYF. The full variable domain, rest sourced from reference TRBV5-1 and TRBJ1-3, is KAGVTQTPRYLIKTRGQQVTLSCSPISGHRSVSWYQQTPGQGLQFLFEYFSETQRNKGNFPGRFSGRQFSNSRSEMNVSTLELGDSALYLCASSLTGPRENTIYFGEGSWLTVV.

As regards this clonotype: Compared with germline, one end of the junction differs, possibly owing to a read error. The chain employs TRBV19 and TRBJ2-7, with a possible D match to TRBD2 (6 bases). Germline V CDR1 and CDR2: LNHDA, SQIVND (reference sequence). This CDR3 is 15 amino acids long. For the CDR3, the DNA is TGTGCCGGTAGTATGGATGGGGGGTACTCCTACGAGCAGTACTTC. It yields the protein CAGSMDGGYSYEQYF.